This T cell receptor beta chain was retrieved from a study of T cell clones after liver transplantation. Study overall: TCRbeta sequencing after a pre-transplant mixed lymphocyte reaction identified graft-donor-reactive clones, later tracked in post-transplant blood. Tolerance: complete withdrawal held at least one year, liver enzymes staying within twice normal. Until 12-24 months post-transplant, subjects got standard immunosuppression and no induction.

The J segment lost 2 bases and the V segment lost 0 bases, leaving 7 bases of the junction unmatched. Germline V gives CDR1 LGHNA, CDR2 YNFKEQ. The CDR3 has 16 amino acids. Produced via immunoSEQ multiplex PCR; TCRdb's table is partial and in-frame only. This sample has around 30,000 clones, with about 94% found just once. The rearrangement uses TRBV4-2 and TRBJ2-7, with TRBD2 identical over 7 bases. The source material was CD8+ T cells from blood, sampled 12 months after liver transplant. This TCR derives from a human patient who received a liver transplant. Some T cells may be provided by the graft donor. Here the CDR3 reads CASSQDEASGTYEQYF. In nucleotides, the CDR3 is TGTGCCAGCAGCCAAGATGAGGCTAGCGGAACCTACGAGCAGTACTTC.